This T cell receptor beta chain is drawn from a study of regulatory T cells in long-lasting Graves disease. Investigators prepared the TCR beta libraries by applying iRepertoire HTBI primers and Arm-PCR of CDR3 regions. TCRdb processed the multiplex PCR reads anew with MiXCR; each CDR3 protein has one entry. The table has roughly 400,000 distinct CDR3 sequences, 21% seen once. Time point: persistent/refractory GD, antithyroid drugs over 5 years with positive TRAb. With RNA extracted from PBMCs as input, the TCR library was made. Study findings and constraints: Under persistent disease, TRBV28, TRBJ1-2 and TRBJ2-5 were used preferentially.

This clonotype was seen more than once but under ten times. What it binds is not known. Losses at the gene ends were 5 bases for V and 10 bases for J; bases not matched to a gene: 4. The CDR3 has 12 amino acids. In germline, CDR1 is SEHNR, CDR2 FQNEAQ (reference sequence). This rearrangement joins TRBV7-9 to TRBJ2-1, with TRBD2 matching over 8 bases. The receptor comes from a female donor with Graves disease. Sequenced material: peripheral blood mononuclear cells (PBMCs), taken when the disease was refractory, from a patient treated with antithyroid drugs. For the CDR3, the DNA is TGTGCCAGCAGCCCGACGGGGGGGGAGCAGTTCTTC. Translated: CASSPTGGEQFF.